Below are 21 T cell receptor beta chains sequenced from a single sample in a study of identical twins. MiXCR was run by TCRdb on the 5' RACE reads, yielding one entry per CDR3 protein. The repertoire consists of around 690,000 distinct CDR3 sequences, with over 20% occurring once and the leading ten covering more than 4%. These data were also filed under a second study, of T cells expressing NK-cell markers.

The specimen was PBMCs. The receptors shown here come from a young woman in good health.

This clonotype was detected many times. The CDR3, as DNA: TGCGCCAGCAGCGAAAACTCTGCTGGAGCTCGCGAGCAGTACTTC. It translates to CASSENSAGAREQYF. V and J are TRBV4-3 and TRBJ2-7; D ambiguous. The CDR3 loop spans 15 amino acids. Trimming pared 5 bases from V and 6 bases from J, leaving 20 bases between. Germline V gene data show CDR1 as LGHNA and CDR2 as YSLEER.

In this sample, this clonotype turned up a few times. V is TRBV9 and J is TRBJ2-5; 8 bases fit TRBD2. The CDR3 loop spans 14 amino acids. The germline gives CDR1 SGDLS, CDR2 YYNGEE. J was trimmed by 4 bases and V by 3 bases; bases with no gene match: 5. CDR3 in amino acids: CASSARGGRETQYF. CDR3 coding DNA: TGTGCCAGCAGCGCACGGGGGGGAAGAGAGACCCAGTACTTC.

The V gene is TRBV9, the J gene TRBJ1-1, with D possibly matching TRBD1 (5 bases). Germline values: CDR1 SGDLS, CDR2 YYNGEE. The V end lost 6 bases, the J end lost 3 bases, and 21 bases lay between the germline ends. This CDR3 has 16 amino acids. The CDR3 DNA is TGTGCCAGCACGAAGCACCCGCAGGGAAGGGACACTGAAGCTTTCTTT. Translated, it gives CASTKHPQGRDTEAFF.

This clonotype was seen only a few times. CDR3 coding DNA: TGCAGTGCTAGGGGGCGAGGTGTGAACACTGAAGCTTTCTTT. Translation gives CSARGRGVNTEAFF. The chain is built from TRBV20-1 and TRBJ1-1, with D maybe TRBD1 (5 bases). This CDR3 comprises 14 residues. CDR1 DFQATT and CDR2 SNEGSKA come from the germline V gene (reference sequence). V was pared by 3 bases and J by 0 bases, with 11 bases between.

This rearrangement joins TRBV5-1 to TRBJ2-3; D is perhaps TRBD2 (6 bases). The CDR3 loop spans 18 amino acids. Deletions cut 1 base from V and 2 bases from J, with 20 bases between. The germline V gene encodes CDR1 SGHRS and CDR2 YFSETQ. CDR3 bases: TGCGCCAGCAGCTTGACACGGTTCGGCGGGACGCTCACAGATACGCAGTATTTT. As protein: CASSLTRFGGTLTDTQYF.

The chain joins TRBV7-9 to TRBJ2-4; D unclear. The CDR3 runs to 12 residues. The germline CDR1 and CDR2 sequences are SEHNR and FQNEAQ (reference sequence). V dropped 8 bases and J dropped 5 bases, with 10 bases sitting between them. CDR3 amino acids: CASEEYENIQYF. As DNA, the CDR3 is TGTGCCAGCGAAGAGTATGAAAACATTCAGTACTTC.

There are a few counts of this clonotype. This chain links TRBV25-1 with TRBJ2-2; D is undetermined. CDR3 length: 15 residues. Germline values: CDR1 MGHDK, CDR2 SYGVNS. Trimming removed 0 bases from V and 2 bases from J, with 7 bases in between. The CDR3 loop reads CASSEYTDNTGELFF. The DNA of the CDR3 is TGTGCCAGCAGTGAATATACAGACAACACCGGGGAGCTGTTTTTT.

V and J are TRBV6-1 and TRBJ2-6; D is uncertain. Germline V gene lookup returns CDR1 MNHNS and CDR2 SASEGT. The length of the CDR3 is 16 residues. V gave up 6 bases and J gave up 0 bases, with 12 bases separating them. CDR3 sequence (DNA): TGTGCCAGCAGCCATTATCCGGGCTCTGGGGCCAACGTCCTGACTTTC. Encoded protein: CASSHYPGSGANVLTF.

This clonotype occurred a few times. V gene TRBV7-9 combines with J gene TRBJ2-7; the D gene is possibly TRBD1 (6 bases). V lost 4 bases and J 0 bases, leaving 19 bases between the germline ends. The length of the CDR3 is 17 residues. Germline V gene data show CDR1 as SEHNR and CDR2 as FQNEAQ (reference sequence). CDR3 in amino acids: CASSSPWGQPSSYEQYF. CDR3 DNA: TGTGCCAGCAGCTCGCCTTGGGGGCAGCCAAGCTCCTACGAGCAGTACTTC.

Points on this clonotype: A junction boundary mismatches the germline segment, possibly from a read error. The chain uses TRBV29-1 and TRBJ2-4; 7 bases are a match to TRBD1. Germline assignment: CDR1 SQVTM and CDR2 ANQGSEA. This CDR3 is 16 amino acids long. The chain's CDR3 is CSVEGDRRIAKNIQYF. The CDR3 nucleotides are TGCAGCGTCGAAGGGGACAGACGCATAGCCAAAAACATTCAGTACTTC.

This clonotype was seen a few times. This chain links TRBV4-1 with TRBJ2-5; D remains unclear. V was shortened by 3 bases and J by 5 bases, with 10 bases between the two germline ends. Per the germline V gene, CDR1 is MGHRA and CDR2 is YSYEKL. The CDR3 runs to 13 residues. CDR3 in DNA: TGCGCCAGCAGCCAGCATAATCCGGAGACCCAGTACTTC. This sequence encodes CASSQHNPETQYF.

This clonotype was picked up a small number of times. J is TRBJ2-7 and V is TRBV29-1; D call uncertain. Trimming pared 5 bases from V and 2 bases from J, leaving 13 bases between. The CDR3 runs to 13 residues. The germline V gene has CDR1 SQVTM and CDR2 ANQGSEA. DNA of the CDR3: TGCAGCGTTTCCACCGCAGGTGCCTACGAGCAGTACTTC. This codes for CSVSTAGAYEQYF.

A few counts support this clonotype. CDR3 nucleotides: TGCGCCAGCAGCCCACCAATCGATGCCGGGGAGCTGTTTTTT. Translating it yields CASSPPIDAGELFF. The chain joins TRBV5-1 to TRBJ2-2; D is unresolved. The V gene lost 4 bases and the J gene lost 6 bases, with 13 bases spanning the gap. Germline lookup yields CDR1 SGHRS and CDR2 YFSETQ. The CDR3 is made up of 14 amino acids.

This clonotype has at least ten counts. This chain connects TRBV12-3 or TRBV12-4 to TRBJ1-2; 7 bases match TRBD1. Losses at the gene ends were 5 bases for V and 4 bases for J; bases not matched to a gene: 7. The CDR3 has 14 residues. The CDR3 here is CASSPRGQFYGYTF. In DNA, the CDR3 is TGTGCCAGCAGTCCAAGGGGACAGTTCTATGGCTACACCTTC.

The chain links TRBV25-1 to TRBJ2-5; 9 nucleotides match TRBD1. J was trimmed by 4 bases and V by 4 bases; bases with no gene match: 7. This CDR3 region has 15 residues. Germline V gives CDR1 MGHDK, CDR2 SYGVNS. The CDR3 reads CASSGRDRVLETQYF. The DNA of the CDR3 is TGTGCCAGCAGTGGCCGGGACAGGGTACTAGAGACCCAGTACTTC.

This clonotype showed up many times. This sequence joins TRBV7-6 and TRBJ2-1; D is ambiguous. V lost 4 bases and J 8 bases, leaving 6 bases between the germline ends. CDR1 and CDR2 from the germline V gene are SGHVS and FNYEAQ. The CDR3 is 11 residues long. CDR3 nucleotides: TGTGCCAGCAGCTCTTACGATGAGCAGTTCTTC. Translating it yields CASSSYDEQFF. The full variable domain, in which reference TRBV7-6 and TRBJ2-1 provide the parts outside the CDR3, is GAGVSQSPRYKVTKRGQDVALRCDPISGHVSLYWYRQALGQGPEFLTYFNYEAQQDKSGLPNDRFSAERPEGSISTLTIQRTEQRDSAMYRCASSSYDEQFFGPGTRLTVL.

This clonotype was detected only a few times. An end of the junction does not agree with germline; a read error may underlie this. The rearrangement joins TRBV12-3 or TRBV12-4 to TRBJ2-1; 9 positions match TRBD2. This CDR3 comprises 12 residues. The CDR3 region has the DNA TGTGCCAGCAGTTGGGGCTGGGGACTAGCCGACTTC. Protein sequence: CASSWGWGLADF.

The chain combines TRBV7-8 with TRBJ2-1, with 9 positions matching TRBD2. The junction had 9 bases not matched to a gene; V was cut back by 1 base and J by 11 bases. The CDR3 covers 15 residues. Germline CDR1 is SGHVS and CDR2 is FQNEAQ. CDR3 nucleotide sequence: TGTGCCAGCAGCTTAGTCGTTGGTCTAGCGGGACAGCAGTTCTTC. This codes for CASSLVVGLAGQQFF. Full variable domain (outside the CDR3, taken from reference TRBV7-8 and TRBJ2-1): GAGVSQSPRYKVAKRGQDVALRCDPISGHVSLFWYQQALGQGPEFLTYFQNEAQLDKSGLPSDRFFAERPEGSVSTLKIQRTQQEDSAVYLCASSLVVGLAGQQFFGPGTRLTVL.

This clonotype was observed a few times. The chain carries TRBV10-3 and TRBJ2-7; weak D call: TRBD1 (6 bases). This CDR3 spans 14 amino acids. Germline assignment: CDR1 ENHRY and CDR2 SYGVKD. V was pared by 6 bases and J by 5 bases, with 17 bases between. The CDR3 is CAIRQTGVGDEQYF. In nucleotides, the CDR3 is TGTGCCATCAGGCAGACAGGAGTTGGGGACGAGCAGTACTTC.

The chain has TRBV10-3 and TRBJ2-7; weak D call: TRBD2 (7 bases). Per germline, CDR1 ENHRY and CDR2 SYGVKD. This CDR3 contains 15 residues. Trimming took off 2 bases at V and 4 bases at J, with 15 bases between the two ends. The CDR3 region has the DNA TGTGCCATCAGTGAGGTGGCGGGGGCTCGATACGAGCAGTACTTC. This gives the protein CAISEVAGARYEQYF.

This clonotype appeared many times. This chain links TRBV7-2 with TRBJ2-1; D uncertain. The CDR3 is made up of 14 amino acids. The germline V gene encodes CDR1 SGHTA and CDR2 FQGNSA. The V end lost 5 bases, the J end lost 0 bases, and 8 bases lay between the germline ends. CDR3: CASSLLVSYNEQFF. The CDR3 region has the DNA TGTGCCAGCAGCCTATTGGTCTCCTACAATGAGCAGTTCTTC.